This T cell receptor beta chain was captured by sequencing in a study of cytomegalovirus exposure and HLA in healthy donors. PCR involved 60 Vbeta and 13 Jbeta primers. TCRdb's table, derived via immunoSEQ multiplex PCR, lists solely in-frame clones and lacks some. Among 120,000 or so clones listed, 80% were seen once. There are 11 residues in the CDR3. After removal of 5 bases from V and 8 bases from J, the junction contained 5 bases not matched to a gene. Germline V CDR1 and CDR2: GTSNPN, SVGIG (reference sequence). The chain is built from TRBV30 and TRBJ1-1, with TRBD1 matching 7 bases. The sequenced material came from PBMCs. The receptor was derived from a female donor in good health and CMV-seropositive. The CDR3 bases are TGTGCCTGGGCCCAGGGGGTCGAAGCTTTCTTT. This codes for CAWAQGVEAFF. Complete variable domain (other parts from reference TRBV30 and TRBJ1-1): SQTIHQWPATLVQPVGSPLSLECTVEGTSNPNLYWYRQAAGRGLQLLFYSVGIGQISSEVPQNLSASRPQDRQFILSSKKLLLSDSGFYLCAWAQGVEAFFGQGTRLTVV.